This TCR beta chain was recorded in a study of T-cell reconstitution after alpha-beta-depleted transplantation in children. Unique molecular identifiers were incorporated when the TCRbeta library was constructed. TCRdb itself ran the PCR reads through MiXCR, one entry per CDR3 protein. The sample includes roughly 49,000 distinct CDR3 sequences, about 9% seen only once; the top ten take about 25%. Overall study results and limits: Certain patients had high TCRbeta diversity at day 60, and it came from recipient T cells and thymic progenitors that survived. After transplant, at about two months, alpha-beta T cells were reportedly derived from several hundred expanded graft clones.

Looked up from germline, CDR1 is DFQATT and CDR2 is SNEGSKA (reference sequence). The CDR3 runs 15 residues. The sample holds a few counts of this clonotype. Its target is not known. The sample consisted of PBMCs, mostly from graft donor cells, taken 60 days after TCRalphabeta/CD19-depleted stem cell transplant. The chain is built from TRBV20-1 and TRBJ2-3; 7 nucleotides align to TRBD2. The sequence came from a male patient aged 2-15 years who had a stem cell transplant for chronic granulomatous disease, so the T cells may come from the graft donor. The CDR3 nucleotides read TGCGCTCCTACGACGGGGGGTCGCATCACAGATACGCAGTATTTT. Translating gives CAPTTGGRITDTQYF.